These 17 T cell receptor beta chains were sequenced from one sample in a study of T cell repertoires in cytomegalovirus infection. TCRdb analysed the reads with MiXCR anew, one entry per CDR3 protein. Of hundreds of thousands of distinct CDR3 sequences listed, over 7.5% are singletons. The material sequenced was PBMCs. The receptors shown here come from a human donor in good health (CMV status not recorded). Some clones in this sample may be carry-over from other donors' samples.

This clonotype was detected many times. The CDR3 region has the DNA TGTGCCAGCAGGGGGCTAGCGGGGGGGCCCCGGGATGAGCAGTTCTTC. Translated, it gives CASRGLAGGPRDEQFF. The chain uses TRBV6-1 and TRBJ2-1, with TRBD2 matching 12 bases. From germline, CDR1 is MNHNS and CDR2 SASEGT. The CDR3 contains 16 residues. V was pared by 6 bases and J by 8 bases, with 11 bases of the junction left unmatched.

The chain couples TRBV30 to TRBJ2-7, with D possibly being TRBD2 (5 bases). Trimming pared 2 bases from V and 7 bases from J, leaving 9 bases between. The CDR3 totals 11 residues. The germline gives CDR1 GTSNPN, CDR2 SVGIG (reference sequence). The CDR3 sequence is CAWSPREEQYF. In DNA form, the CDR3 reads TGTGCCTGGAGTCCACGGGAAGAGCAGTACTTC.

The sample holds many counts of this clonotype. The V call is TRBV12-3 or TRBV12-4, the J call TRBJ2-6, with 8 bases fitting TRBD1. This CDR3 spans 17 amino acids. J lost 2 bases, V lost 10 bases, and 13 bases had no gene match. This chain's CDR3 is CATSPRTGRPGANVLTF. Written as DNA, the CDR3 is TGTGCCACCTCCCCCCGGACAGGGAGGCCTGGGGCCAACGTCCTGACTTTC.

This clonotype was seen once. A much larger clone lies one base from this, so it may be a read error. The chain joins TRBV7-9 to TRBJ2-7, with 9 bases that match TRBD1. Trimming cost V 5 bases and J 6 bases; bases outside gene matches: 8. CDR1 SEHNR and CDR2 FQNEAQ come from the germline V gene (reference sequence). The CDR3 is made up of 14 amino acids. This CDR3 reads CASSQQGALGEQYF. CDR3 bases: TGTGCCAGCAGCCAACAGGGGGCTCTGGGCGAGCAGTACTTC.

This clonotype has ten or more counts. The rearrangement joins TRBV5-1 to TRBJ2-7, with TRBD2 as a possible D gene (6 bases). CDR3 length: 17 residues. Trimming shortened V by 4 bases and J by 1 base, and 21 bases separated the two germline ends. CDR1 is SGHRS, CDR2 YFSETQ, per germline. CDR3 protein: CASSLLSSGLGSYEQYF. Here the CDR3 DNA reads TGCGCCAGCAGCCTGCTTTCCTCGGGACTCGGTTCCTACGAGCAGTACTTC.

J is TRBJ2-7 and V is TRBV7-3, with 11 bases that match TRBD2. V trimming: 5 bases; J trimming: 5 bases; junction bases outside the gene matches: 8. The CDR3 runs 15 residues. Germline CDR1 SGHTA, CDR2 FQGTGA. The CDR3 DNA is TGTGCCAGCAGCCCTATAGCGGGGGGGCTGAACGAGCAGTACTTC. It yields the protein CASSPIAGGLNEQYF.

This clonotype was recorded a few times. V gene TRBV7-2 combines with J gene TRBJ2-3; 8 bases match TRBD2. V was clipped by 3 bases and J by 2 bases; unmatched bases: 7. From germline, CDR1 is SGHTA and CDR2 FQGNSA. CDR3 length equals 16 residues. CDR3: CASSLGLVRHTDTQYF. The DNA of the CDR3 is TGTGCCAGCAGCTTGGGACTAGTGAGACACACAGATACGCAGTATTTT. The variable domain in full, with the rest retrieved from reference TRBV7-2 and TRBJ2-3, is GAGVSQSPSNKVTEKGKDVELRCDPISGHTALYWYRQSLGQGLEFLIYFQGNSAPDKSGLPSDRFSAERTGGSVSTLTIQRTQQEDSAVYLCASSLGLVRHTDTQYFGPGTRLTVL.

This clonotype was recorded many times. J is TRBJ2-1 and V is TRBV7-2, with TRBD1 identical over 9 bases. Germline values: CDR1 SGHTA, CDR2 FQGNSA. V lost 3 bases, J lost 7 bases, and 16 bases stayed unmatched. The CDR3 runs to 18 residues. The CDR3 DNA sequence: TGTGCCAGCAGCTTCGCGACAGGGGGACAAATAAGGGGGAATGAGCAGTTCTTC. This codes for CASSFATGGQIRGNEQFF.

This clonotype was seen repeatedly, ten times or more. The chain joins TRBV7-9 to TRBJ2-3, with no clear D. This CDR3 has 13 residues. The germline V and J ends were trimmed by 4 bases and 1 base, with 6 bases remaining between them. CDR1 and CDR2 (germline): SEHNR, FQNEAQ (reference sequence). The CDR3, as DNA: TGTGCCAGCAGCTGGGTCGGCACAGATACGCAGTATTTT. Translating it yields CASSWVGTDTQYF.

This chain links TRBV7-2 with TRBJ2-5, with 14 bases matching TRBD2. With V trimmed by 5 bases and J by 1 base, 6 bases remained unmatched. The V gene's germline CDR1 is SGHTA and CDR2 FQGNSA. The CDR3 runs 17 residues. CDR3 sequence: CASSPGTSGSPQETQYF. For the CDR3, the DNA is TGTGCCAGCAGCCCCGGGACTAGCGGGAGCCCCCAAGAGACCCAGTACTTC.

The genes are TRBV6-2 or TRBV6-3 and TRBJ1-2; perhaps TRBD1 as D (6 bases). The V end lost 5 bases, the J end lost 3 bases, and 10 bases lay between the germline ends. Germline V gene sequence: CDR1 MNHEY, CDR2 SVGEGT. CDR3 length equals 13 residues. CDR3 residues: CASSGGRHYGYTF. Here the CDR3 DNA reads TGTGCCAGCAGTGGGGGCAGGCACTATGGCTACACCTTC.

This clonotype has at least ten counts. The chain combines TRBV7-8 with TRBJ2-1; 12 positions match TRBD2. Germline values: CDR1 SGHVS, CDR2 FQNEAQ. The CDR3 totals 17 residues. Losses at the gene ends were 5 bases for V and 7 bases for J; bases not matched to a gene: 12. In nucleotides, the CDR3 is TGTGCCAGCAGCGATGAATTTGGACTAGCGGGATCAAATGAGCAGTTCTTC. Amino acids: CASSDEFGLAGSNEQFF.

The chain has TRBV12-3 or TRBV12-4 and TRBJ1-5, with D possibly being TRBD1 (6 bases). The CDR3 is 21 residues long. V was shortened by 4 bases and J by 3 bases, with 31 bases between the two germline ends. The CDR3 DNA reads TGTGCCAGCAGTTCCCGGGGGAGGCCCACCCGAGGGGCAGGGGCCAATCAGCCCCAGCATTTT. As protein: CASSSRGRPTRGAGANQPQHF.

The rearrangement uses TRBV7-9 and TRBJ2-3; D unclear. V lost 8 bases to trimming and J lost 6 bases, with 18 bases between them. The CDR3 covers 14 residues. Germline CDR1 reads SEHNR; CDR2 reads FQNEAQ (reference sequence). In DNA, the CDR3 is TGTGCCAGCTGCCCGGCGCAAGGTCAGGATACGCAGTATTTT. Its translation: CASCPAQGQDTQYF. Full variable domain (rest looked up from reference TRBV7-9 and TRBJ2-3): DTGVSQNPRHKITKRGQNVTFRCDPISEHNRLYWYRQTLGQGPEFLTYFQNEAQLEKSRLLSDRFSAERPKGSFSTLEIQRTEQGDSAMYLCASCPAQGQDTQYFGPGTRLTVL.

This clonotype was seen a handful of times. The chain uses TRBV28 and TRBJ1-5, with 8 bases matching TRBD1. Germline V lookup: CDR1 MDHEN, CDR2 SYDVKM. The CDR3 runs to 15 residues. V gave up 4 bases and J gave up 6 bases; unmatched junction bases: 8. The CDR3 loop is CASSSGQGGGQPQHF. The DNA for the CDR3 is TGTGCCAGCAGTTCCGGACAGGGAGGCGGTCAGCCCCAGCATTTT.

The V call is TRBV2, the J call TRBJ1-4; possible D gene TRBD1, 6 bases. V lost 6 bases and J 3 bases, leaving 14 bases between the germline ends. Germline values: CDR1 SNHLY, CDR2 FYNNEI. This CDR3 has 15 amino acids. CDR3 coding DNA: TGTGCCAGCAGCCTAGGGAGGACAGCTAATGAAAAACTGTTTTTT. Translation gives CASSLGRTANEKLFF.

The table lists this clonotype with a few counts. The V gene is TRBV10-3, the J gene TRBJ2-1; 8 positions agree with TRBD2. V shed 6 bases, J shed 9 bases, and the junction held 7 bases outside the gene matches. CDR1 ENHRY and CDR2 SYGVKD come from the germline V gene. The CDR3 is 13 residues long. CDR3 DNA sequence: TGTGCCATCAGAGGACTAGCCTGGGGTGAGCAGTTCTTC. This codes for CAIRGLAWGEQFF.